Sequencing of this T cell receptor beta chain was carried out in a study of control samples from healthy donors and cancer patients. Measured with immunoSEQ multiplex PCR; TCRdb has only the in-frame clones, and not every one. The table lists more than 110,000 clones, less than 90% of them singletons. The germline V gene encodes CDR1 MNHNS and CDR2 SASEGT. The CDR3 runs to 16 residues. V lost 2 bases, J lost 3 bases, and 14 bases lay in between. The receptor was derived from a woman between 25 and 40 years old in good health. Sequencing was carried out using blood. The chain carries TRBV6-1 and TRBJ1-3; no clear D gene. The CDR3: CASSEFSPRIGNTIYF. The CDR3 DNA reads TGTGCCAGCAGTGAATTTAGCCCCAGGATTGGAAACACCATATATTTT.